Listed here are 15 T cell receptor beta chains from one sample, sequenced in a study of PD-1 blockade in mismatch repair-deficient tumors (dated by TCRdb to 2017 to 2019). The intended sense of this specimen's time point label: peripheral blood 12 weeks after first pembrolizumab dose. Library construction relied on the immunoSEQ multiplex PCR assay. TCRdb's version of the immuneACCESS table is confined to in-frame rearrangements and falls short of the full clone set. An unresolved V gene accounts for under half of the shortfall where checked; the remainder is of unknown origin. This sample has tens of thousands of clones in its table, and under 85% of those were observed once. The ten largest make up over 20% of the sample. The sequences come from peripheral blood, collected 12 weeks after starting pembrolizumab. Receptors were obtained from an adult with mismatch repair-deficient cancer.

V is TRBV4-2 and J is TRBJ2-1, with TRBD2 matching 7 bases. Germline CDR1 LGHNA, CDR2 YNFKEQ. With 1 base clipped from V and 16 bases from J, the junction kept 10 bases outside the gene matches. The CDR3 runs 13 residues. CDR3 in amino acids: CASSQVLSGNQFF. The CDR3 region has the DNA TGTGCCAGCAGCCAAGTTCTAAGCGGGAATCAATTCTTC.

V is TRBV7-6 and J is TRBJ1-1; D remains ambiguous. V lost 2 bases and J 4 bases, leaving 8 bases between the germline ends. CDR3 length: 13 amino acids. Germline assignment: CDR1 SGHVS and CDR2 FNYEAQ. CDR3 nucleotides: TGTGCCAGCAGCTTAAATTCCGCCACTGAAGCTTTCTTT. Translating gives CASSLNSATEAFF.

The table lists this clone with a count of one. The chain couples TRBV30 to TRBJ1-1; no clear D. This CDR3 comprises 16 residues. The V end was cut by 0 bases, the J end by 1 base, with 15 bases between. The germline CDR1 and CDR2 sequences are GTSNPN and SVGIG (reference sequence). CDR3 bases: TGTGCCTGGAGTGTACTCCGACCCGGAGGGAACACTGAAGCTTTCTTT. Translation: CAWSVLRPGGNTEAFF.

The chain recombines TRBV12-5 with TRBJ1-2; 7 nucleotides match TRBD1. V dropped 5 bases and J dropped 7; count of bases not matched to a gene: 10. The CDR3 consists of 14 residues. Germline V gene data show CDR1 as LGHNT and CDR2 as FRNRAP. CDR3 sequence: CASGPTGAPRGYTF. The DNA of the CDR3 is TGTGCTAGTGGTCCCACAGGGGCCCCCCGTGGCTACACCTTC.

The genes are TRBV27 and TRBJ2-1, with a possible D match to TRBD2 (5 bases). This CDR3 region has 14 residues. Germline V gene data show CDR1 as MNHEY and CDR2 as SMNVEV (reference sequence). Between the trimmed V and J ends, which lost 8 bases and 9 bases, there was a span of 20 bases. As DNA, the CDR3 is TGTGCCAGCTCCCGTGTTGGAGGTAAAACTGAGCAGTTCTTC. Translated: CASSRVGGKTEQFF.

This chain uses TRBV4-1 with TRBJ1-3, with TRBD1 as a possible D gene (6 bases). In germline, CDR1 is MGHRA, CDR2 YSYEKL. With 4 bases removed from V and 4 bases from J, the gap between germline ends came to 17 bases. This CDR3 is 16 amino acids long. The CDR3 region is CASSPGSGRGGNTIYF. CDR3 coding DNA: TGCGCCAGCAGCCCCGGTTCGGGCAGGGGAGGAAACACCATATATTTT.

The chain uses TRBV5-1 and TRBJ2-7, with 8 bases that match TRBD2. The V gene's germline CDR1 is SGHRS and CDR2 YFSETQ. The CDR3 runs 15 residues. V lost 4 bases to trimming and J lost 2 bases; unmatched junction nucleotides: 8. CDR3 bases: TGCGCCAGCAGCATCTCCGGGAGGGGTCCCTACGAGCAGTACTTC. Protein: CASSISGRGPYEQYF. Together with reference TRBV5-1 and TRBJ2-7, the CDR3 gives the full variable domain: KAGVTQTPRYLIKTRGQQVTLSCSPISGHRSVSWYQQTPGQGLQFLFEYFSETQRNKGNFPGRFSGRQFSNSRSEMNVSTLELGDSALYLCASSISGRGPYEQYFGPGTRLTVT.

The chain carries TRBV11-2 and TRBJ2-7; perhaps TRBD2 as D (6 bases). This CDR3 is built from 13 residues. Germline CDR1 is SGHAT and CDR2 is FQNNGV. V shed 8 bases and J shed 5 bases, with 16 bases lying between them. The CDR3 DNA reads TGTGCCAGCTCGGGGGTCCCCGGCGACGAGCAGTACTTC. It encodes CASSGVPGDEQYF.

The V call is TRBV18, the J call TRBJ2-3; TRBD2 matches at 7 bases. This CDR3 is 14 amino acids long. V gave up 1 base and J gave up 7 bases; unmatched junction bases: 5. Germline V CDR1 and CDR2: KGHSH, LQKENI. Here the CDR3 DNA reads TGTGCCAGCTCACCACGGGAGGGCCGGAATACGCAGTATTTT. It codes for CASSPREGRNTQYF.

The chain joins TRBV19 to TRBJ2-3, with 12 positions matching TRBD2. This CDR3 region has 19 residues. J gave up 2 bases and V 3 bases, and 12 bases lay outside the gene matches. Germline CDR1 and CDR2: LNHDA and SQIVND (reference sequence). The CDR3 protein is CASSIRSSASGGDTDTQYF. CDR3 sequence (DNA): TGTGCCAGTAGTATTCGAAGCAGCGCTAGCGGGGGGGACACAGATACGCAGTATTTT.

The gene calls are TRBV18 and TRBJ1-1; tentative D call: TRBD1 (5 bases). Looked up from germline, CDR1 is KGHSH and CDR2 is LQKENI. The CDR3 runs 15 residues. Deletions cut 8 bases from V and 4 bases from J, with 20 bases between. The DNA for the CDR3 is TGTGCCAGCAAACGAGAAGCACAGGTTGGCACTGAAGCTTTCTTT. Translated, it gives CASKREAQVGTEAFF.

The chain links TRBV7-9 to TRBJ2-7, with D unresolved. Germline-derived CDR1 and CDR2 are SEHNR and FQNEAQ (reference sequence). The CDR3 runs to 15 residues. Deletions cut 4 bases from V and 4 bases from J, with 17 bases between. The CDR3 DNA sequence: TGTGCCAGCAGCTCGAGAGGACCCCTCAAGTACGAGCAGTACTTC. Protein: CASSSRGPLKYEQYF.

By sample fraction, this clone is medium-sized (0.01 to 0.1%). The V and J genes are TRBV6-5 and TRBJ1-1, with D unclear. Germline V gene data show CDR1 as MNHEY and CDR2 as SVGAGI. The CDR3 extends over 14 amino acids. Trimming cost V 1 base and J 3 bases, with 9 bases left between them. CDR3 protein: CASSYLMDYTEAFF. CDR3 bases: TGTGCCAGCAGTTACTTGATGGACTACACTGAAGCTTTCTTT.

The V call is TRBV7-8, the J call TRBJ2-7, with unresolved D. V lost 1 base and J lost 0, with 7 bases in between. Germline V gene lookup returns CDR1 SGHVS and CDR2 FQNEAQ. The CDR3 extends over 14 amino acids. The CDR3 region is CASSLGAASYEQYF. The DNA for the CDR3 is TGTGCCAGCAGCTTAGGGGCAGCCTCCTACGAGCAGTACTTC.

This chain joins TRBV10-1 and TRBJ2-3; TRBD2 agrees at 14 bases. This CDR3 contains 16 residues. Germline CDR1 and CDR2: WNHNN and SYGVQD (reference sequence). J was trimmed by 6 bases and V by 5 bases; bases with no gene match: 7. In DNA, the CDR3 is TGCGCCAGCAGTCCTGGACTAGCGGGAGGTTGGGATACGCAGTATTTT. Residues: CASSPGLAGGWDTQYF.